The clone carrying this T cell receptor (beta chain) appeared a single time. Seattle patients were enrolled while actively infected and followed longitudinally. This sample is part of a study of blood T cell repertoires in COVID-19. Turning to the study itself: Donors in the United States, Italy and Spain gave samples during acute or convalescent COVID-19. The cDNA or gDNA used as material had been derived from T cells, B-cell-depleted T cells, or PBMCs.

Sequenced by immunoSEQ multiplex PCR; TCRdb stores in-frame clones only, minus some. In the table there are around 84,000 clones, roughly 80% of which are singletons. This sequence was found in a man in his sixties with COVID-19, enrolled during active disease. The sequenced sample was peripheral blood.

The CDR3 sequence: CASGRTTMNEKLFF. For the CDR3, the DNA is TGCGCCAGCGGAAGGACAACCATGAATGAAAAACTGTTTTTT. The chain has TRBV5-1 and TRBJ1-4; the D gene is possibly TRBD1 (5 bases). V was clipped by 7 bases and J by 5 bases, with 15 bases between them. CDR3 length: 14 amino acids. Germline CDR1 SGHRS, CDR2 YFSETQ.